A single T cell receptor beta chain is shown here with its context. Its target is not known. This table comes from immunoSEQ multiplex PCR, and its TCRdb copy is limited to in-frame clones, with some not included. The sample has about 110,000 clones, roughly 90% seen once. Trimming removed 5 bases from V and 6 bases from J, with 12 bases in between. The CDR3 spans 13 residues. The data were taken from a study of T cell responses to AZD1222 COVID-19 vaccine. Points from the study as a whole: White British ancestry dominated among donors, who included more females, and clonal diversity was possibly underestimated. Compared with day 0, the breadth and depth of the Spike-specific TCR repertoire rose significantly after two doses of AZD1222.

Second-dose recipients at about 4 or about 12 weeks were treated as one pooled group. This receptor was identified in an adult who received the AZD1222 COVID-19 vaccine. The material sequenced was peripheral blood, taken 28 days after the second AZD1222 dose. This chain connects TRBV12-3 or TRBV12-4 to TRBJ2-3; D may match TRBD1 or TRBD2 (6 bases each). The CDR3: CASSIPGADTQYF. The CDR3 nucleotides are TGTGCCAGCAGTATACCGGGGGCGGATACGCAGTATTTT.